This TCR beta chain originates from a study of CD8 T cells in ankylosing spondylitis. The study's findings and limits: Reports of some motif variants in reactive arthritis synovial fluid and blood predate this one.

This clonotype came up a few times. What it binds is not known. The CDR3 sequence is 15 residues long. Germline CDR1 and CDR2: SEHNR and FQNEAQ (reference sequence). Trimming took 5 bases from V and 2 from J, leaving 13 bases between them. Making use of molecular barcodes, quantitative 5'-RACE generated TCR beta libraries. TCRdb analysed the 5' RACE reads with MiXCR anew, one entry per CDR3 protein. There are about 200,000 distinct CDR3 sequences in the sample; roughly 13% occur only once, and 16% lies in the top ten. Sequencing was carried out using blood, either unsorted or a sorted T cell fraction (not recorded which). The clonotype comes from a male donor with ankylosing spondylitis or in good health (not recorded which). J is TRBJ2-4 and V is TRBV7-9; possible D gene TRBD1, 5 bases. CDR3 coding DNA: TGTGCCAGCAGCCTGACGGACATTTCCAAAAACATTCAGTACTTC. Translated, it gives CASSLTDISKNIQYF. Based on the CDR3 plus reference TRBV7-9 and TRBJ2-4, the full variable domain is DTGVSQNPRHKITKRGQNVTFRCDPISEHNRLYWYRQTLGQGPEFLTYFQNEAQLEKSRLLSDRFSAERPKGSFSTLEIQRTEQGDSAMYLCASSLTDISKNIQYFGAGTRLSVL.